One sample yielded the 15 T cell receptor beta chains listed below, sequenced in a study of HIV-infected patients and healthy controls. Roughly three months, about 14 weeks, into antiretroviral therapy, follow-up blood was collected. The repertoire came from unfractionated whole blood and reflected all unsorted peripheral T cells. Alpha and beta constant-region primers primed reverse transcription of 500 to 550 ng RNA. Each of the alpha and beta chains got its own library through chain-specific third strand synthesis with indices. MiXCR, run by TCRdb on the 5' RACE reads, gives a single entry per CDR3 protein. Of roughly 9,000 distinct CDR3 sequences listed, 8.7% are singletons. The specimen comprised blood, sampled during antiretroviral therapy. These receptors came from an adult with HIV infection.

The V gene is TRBV20-1, the J gene TRBJ1-2, with no clear D. In germline, CDR1 is DFQATT, CDR2 SNEGSKA (reference sequence). The CDR3 consists of 14 residues. Deletions cut 0 bases from V and 1 base from J, with 9 bases between. The CDR3 bases are TGCAGTGCTAGAGATTTTGGTATTAACTATGGCTACACCTTC. Its translation is CSARDFGINYGYTF.

At least ten counts were recorded for this clonotype. The chain combines TRBV7-9 with TRBJ1-4; a weak D match, TRBD1 (6 bases). V was cut by 10 bases and J by 7 bases, with 16 bases left in between. The germline CDR1 and CDR2 sequences are SEHNR and FQNEAQ (reference sequence). This CDR3 region has 13 residues. The CDR3 DNA sequence: TGTGCCATCAGAAGGGGGGAAGGTGAAAAACTGTTTTTT. Encoded protein: CAIRRGEGEKLFF.

This clonotype was seen ten or more times. V and J are TRBV14 and TRBJ2-5; D is possibly TRBD2 (5 bases). Trimming pared 8 bases from V and 5 bases from J, leaving 15 bases between. Germline CDR1 and CDR2: SGHDN and FVKESK. This CDR3 comprises 13 residues. The CDR3 nucleotides read TGTGCCAGCGGAACGGGGTATGCCGAGACCCAGTACTTC. This gives the protein CASGTGYAETQYF.

Ten or more counts support this clonotype. This chain joins TRBV19 and TRBJ1-5; the D gene is possibly TRBD1 (5 bases). The CDR3 runs 14 residues. Germline V gene sequence: CDR1 LNHDA, CDR2 SQIVND (reference sequence). Trimming stripped 3 bases from V and 5 bases from J, with 11 bases between. CDR3 sequence reads: CASSMGGGHQPQHF. In nucleotides, the CDR3 is TGTGCCAGTAGTATGGGGGGGGGTCATCAGCCCCAGCATTTT.

There are a few counts of this clonotype. This sequence joins TRBV6-6 and TRBJ1-1; D perhaps matches TRBD1 (6 bases). Per germline, CDR1 MNHNY and CDR2 SVGAGI (reference sequence). The CDR3 contains 12 residues. Trimming took 8 bases from V and 1 from J, leaving 8 bases between them. This CDR3 is CASGQPNTEAFF. The CDR3 DNA follows: TGTGCCAGCGGACAGCCGAACACTGAAGCTTTCTTT.

Regarding this clonotype: A read error may explain this, as a much larger clone is one base away. This chain links TRBV2 with TRBJ2-3, with D tentatively TRBD2 (5 bases). Germline assignment: CDR1 SNHLY and CDR2 FYNNEI. The CDR3 is 14 amino acids. The V gene lost 6 bases and the J gene lost 1 base, with 11 bases spanning the gap. The CDR3 loop reads CASSATRGTDTQYF. For the CDR3, the DNA is TGTGCCAGCAGCGCGACGAGGGGCACAGATACGCAGTATTTT.

Judged by abundance, this clonotype is medium-sized (0.01 to 0.1%). V usage is TRBV12-3 or TRBV12-4 and J usage is TRBJ1-6; D gene unclear. The CDR3 loop spans 18 amino acids. The V end lost 7 bases, the J end lost 0 bases, and 19 bases lay between the germline ends. CDR3 bases: TGTGCCAGCACCAGAGGCCCGACCGCGAGCTCCTATAATTCACCCCTCCACTTT. Its protein product is CASTRGPTASSYNSPLHF.

This clonotype showed up many times. The J gene is TRBJ1-5, the V gene TRBV18, with TRBD1 as a possible D gene (6 bases). Between the trimmed V and J ends, which lost 6 bases and 3 bases, there was a span of 15 bases. CDR3 length: 15 amino acids. Germline V gene lookup returns CDR1 KGHSH and CDR2 LQKENI. The CDR3 protein is CASSRGQGNNQPQHF. Here the CDR3 DNA reads TGTGCCAGCTCGCGGGGCCAGGGGAACAATCAGCCCCAGCATTTT.

With regard to this clonotype: A much larger clone lies one base from this, so it may be a read error. The rearrangement links TRBV11-3 to TRBJ1-3; unclear D gene. Germline CDR1 SGHNT, CDR2 YENEEA. The CDR3 spans 16 residues. CDR3 coding DNA: TGTGCCAGAAGCTTAGCGGTCTCCAGCTCTGGAAACACCATATATTTT. Translation: CARSLAVSSSGNTIYF. The full variable domain, completed using reference TRBV11-3 and TRBJ1-3, is EAGVVQSPRYKIIEKKQPVAFWCNPISGHNTLYWYLQNLGQGPELLIRYENEEAVDDSQLPKDRFSAERLKGVDSTLKIQPAELGDSAVYLCARSLAVSSSGNTIYFGEGSWLTVV.

This clonotype was counted ten times or more. The chain couples TRBV5-1 to TRBJ1-6; a weak D match, TRBD1 (6 bases). Germline assignment: CDR1 SGHRS and CDR2 YFSETQ. The CDR3 contains 19 residues. Trimming pared 0 bases from V and 0 bases from J, leaving 16 bases between. CDR3 sequence: CASSLVGGTGSSYNSPLHF. In DNA form, the CDR3 reads TGCGCCAGCAGCTTGGTTGGGGGTACAGGGAGCTCCTATAATTCACCCCTCCACTTT.

Many counts were recorded for this clonotype. The chain carries TRBV18 and TRBJ1-6, with 9 positions matching TRBD1. There are 14 residues in the CDR3. The ends lost 6 bases at V and 9 bases at J; junction bases unmatched: 6. The germline V gene has CDR1 KGHSH and CDR2 LQKENI. The CDR3 DNA reads TGTGCCAGCTCTCTCGGACAGGGGAGTTCACCCCTCCACTTT. This sequence encodes CASSLGQGSSPLHF.

This clonotype was seen ten or more times. This chain links TRBV5-1 with TRBJ1-1; D may be TRBD1 (5 bases). Per the germline V gene, CDR1 is SGHRS and CDR2 is YFSETQ. The CDR3 runs 18 residues. V was trimmed by 0 bases and J by 0 bases, leaving 18 bases between them. The CDR3 spells CASSLGLSPQQVNTEAFF. The CDR3, as DNA: TGCGCCAGCAGCTTGGGGCTTTCTCCGCAACAGGTGAACACTGAAGCTTTCTTT.

This clonotype showed up many times. The chain employs TRBV7-2 and TRBJ2-5; D gene ambiguous. The germline gives CDR1 SGHTA, CDR2 FQGNSA. The V and J ends lost 2 bases and 2 bases respectively, with 6 bases between them. The CDR3 spans 13 residues. In nucleotides, the CDR3 is TGTGCCAGCAGCTTAAGCTGGCAAGAGACCCAGTACTTC. Protein: CASSLSWQETQYF.

This clonotype occurred a few times. This rearrangement joins TRBV19 to TRBJ2-3; 10 bases align to TRBD2. Germline V gives CDR1 LNHDA, CDR2 SQIVND (reference sequence). With 5 bases clipped from V and 3 bases from J, the junction kept 5 bases outside the gene matches. This CDR3 spans 15 amino acids. The CDR3 bases are TGTGCCAGTAGTCCCAGCGGGGGGGCGACAGATACGCAGTATTTT. This sequence encodes CASSPSGGATDTQYF.

By sample share, this clonotype is medium-sized (0.01 to 0.1%). The V call is TRBV19, the J call TRBJ1-4, with a possible D match to TRBD1 (6 bases). Germline CDR1 LNHDA, CDR2 SQIVND (reference sequence). This CDR3 has 17 residues. V was pared by 3 bases and J by 6 bases, with 20 bases between. This CDR3 is CASSMGIWGAHDEKLFF. The CDR3 DNA reads as TGTGCCAGTAGTATGGGGATCTGGGGGGCGCACGATGAAAAACTGTTTTTT.